This T cell receptor beta chain was retrieved from a study of T cells in Graves' hyperthyroidism and ophthalmopathy. There were TCR beta CDR3 regions amplified from RNA transcripts. First-round RT-PCR with HTBI primers amplified the TCR CDR3 region. TCRdb called the multiplex PCR reads again in MiXCR, with one record for every CDR3 protein. The profile shows about 840,000 distinct CDR3 sequences, about 38% of them singletons. The J segment lost 6 bases and the V segment lost 4 bases, leaving 8 bases of the junction unmatched. Per the germline V gene, CDR1 is MNHEY and CDR2 is SVGAGI. The CDR3 spans 14 residues.

The receptor was isolated from a man between 18 and 29 years old with Graves' hyperthyroidism. The chain joins TRBV6-5 to TRBJ1-1; TRBD1 matches at 7 bases. Sequences were obtained from blood. The CDR3 nucleotides are TGTGCCAGCAGTTTCCGGCTCAGGGGGGCTGAAGCTTTCTTT. This encodes CASSFRLRGAEAFF.